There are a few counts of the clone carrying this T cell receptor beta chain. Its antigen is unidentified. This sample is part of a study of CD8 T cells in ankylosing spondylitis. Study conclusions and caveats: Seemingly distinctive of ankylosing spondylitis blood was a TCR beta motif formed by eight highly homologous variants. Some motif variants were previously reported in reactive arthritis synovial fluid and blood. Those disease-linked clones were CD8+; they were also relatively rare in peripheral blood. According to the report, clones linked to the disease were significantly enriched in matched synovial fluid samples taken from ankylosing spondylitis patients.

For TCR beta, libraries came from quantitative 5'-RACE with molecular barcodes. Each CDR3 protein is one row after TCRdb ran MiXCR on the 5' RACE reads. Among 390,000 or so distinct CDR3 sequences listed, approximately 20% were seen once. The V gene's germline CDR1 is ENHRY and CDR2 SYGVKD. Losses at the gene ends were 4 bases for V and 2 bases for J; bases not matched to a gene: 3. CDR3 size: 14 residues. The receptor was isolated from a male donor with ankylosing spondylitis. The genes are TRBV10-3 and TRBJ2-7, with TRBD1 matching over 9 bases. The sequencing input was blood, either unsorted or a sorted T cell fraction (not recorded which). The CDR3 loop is CAISGRDRAYEQYF. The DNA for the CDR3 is TGTGCCATCAGTGGGAGGGACAGGGCCTACGAGCAGTACTTC.